The 29 T cell receptor beta chains listed next were all sequenced from one sample in a study of CD8 T cells in Susac syndrome. Reverse transcription of roughly 0.45 to 1 ug RNA used random hexamers. TCRdb itself ran the immunoSEQ multiplex PCR reads through MiXCR, one entry per CDR3 protein. Counted here are roughly 75,000 distinct CDR3 sequences, about 92% occurring once; the ten biggest clones make up around 0.15%. Sequenced: CD4+ T cells from PBMCs. All receptors come from a human donor with Susac syndrome.

J is TRBJ2-7 and V is TRBV4-1; D not resolved. Trimming took 2 bases from V and 4 from J, leaving 9 bases between them. Per germline, CDR1 MGHRA and CDR2 YSYEKL. The CDR3 spans 13 residues. In nucleotides, the CDR3 is TGCGCCAGCAGCCAACACGACCTATACGAGCAGTACTTC. Translating gives CASSQHDLYEQYF.

The rearrangement joins TRBV10-3 to TRBJ1-1; perhaps TRBD1 as D (6 bases). The germline V gene has CDR1 ENHRY and CDR2 SYGVKD. Trimming shortened V by 0 bases and J by 5 bases, and 13 bases separated the two germline ends. CDR3 size: 15 residues. Written as DNA, the CDR3 is TGTGCCATCAGTGAGTCGGGGGGCTCAGGGACTGAAGCTTTCTTT. This sequence encodes CAISESGGSGTEAFF.

The CDR3 is CASSQQPDTQPRGYTF. The CDR3 DNA reads as TGCGCCAGCAGCCAACAACCGGACACCCAACCTCGGGGCTACACCTTC. The gene calls are TRBV4-3 and TRBJ1-2, with D possibly TRBD1 on 5 matching bases. The V end lost 2 bases, the J end lost 8 bases, and 21 bases lay between the germline ends. The CDR3 covers 16 residues. Germline CDR1 reads LGHNA; CDR2 reads YSLEER.

The CDR3 loop reads CASSQGGPGATEAFF. CDR3 coding DNA: TGCGCCAGCAGCCAAGGCGGCCCAGGGGCCACTGAAGCTTTCTTT. The J gene is TRBJ1-1, the V gene TRBV4-3; possible D gene TRBD1, 6 bases. CDR1 and CDR2 from the germline V gene are LGHNA and YSLEER. Trimming removed 1 base at V and 4 bases at J, with 13 bases between. This CDR3 has 15 amino acids.

The chain carries TRBV28 and TRBJ2-3, with D perhaps being TRBD1 or TRBD2 (5 bases each). Trimming pared 5 bases from V and 0 bases from J, leaving 15 bases between. Germline V gene data show CDR1 as MDHEN and CDR2 as SYDVKM. The CDR3 contains 16 residues. DNA of the CDR3: TGTGCCAGCAGTCCGGACCGGGACCCAAGCACAGATACGCAGTATTTT. Translating it yields CASSPDRDPSTDTQYF.

The rearrangement joins TRBV6-2 or TRBV6-3 to TRBJ2-7, with D hard to call. The CDR3 covers 11 residues. Germline V gene sequence: CDR1 MNHEY, CDR2 SVGEGT. With 6 bases removed from V and 7 bases from J, the gap between germline ends came to 10 bases. CDR3 residues: CASRWGGEQYF. The CDR3, as DNA: TGTGCCAGCAGGTGGGGTGGAGAGCAGTACTTC.

The rearrangement uses TRBV4-1 and TRBJ1-4; 7 nucleotides align to TRBD1. After removal of 2 bases from V and 3 bases from J, the junction contained 9 bases not matched to a gene. CDR3 length equals 17 residues. Germline V lookup: CDR1 MGHRA, CDR2 YSYEKL. CDR3 in DNA: TGCGCCAGCAGCCAAAGTTTAACCGGGACAGCTAATGAAAAACTGTTTTTT. It specifies CASSQSLTGTANEKLFF.

The chain links TRBV2 to TRBJ2-3; D is unclear. Germline V gene data show CDR1 as SNHLY and CDR2 as FYNNEI. With 6 bases removed from V and 8 bases from J, the gap between germline ends came to 21 bases. CDR3 length equals 15 residues. The CDR3 region is CASSLSLTREGTQYF. The CDR3 DNA reads TGTGCCAGCAGCTTAAGCCTGACCCGAGAAGGTACGCAGTATTTT.

V usage is TRBV5-1 and J usage is TRBJ2-7, with TRBD2 matching over 13 bases. With V trimmed by 5 bases and J by 5 bases, 7 bases remained unmatched. CDR1 and CDR2 from the germline V gene are SGHRS and YFSETQ. The CDR3 runs 15 residues. CDR3 sequence (DNA): TGCGCCAGCAGTTTGTGGACTAGCGGGGGAAACGAGCAGTACTTC. Its protein is CASSLWTSGGNEQYF.

The chain carries TRBV6-2 or TRBV6-3 and TRBJ2-7; the match to TRBD2 covers 7 bases. Germline-derived CDR1 and CDR2 are MNHEY and SVGEGT. J was trimmed by 10 bases and V by 10 bases; bases with no gene match: 10. This CDR3 comprises 11 residues. In nucleotides, the CDR3 is TGTGCCACCGGGAGGTTCGACGTTCAGTACTTC. Translating gives CATGRFDVQYF.

V gene TRBV7-2 combines with J gene TRBJ2-2; tentatively, D is TRBD1 or TRBD2 (5 bases each). Trimming removed 11 bases at V and 5 bases at J, with 15 bases between. This CDR3 spans 13 amino acids. CDR1 and CDR2 from the germline V gene are SGHTA and FQGNSA. The chain's CDR3 is CAGWDGVTGELFF. Written as DNA, the CDR3 is TGTGCCGGATGGGACGGTGTAACCGGGGAGCTGTTTTTT. Using reference TRBV7-2 and TRBJ2-2 for the parts outside the CDR3, the full variable domain is GAGVSQSPSNKVTEKGKDVELRCDPISGHTALYWYRQSLGQGLEFLIYFQGNSAPDKSGLPSDRFSAERTGGSVSTLTIQRTQQEDSAVYLCAGWDGVTGELFFGEGSRLTVL.

Written as DNA, the CDR3 is TGCAGTGCTGGGGGGACAGGGAGAGAGGTATCGGTCCATGAAGCTTTCTTT. Amino acid sequence: CSAGGTGREVSVHEAFF. The J gene is TRBJ1-1, the V gene TRBV20-1, with 9 bases that match TRBD1. The CDR3 length is 17 residues. The ends lost 5 bases at V and 7 bases at J; junction bases unmatched: 20. Germline-derived CDR1 and CDR2 are DFQATT and SNEGSKA (reference sequence).

The chain joins TRBV6-2 or TRBV6-3 to TRBJ1-4; D may be TRBD1 (6 bases). Deletions cut 6 bases from V and 6 bases from J, with 20 bases between. This CDR3 has 16 amino acids. CDR1 is MNHEY, CDR2 SVGEGT, per germline. This CDR3 reads CASRNQVGGGDEKLFF. The DNA for the CDR3 is TGTGCCAGCAGAAATCAGGTCGGAGGGGGAGATGAAAAACTGTTTTTT.

The V call is TRBV6-5, the J call TRBJ2-6; D gene unclear. Trimming left V 4 bases short and J 0 bases short, with 10 bases between. CDR1 is MNHEY, CDR2 SVGAGI, per germline. The CDR3 covers 16 residues. The CDR3 region is CASSSRENSGANVLTF. The CDR3 DNA reads TGTGCCAGCAGTTCTAGAGAAAACTCTGGGGCCAACGTCCTGACTTTC.

The chain uses TRBV7-8 and TRBJ2-1; the match to TRBD2 covers 7 bases. There are 17 residues in the CDR3. Germline values: CDR1 SGHVS, CDR2 FQNEAQ. J lost 6 bases, V lost 5 bases, and 16 bases had no gene match. This CDR3 is CASSLTSFSAVTNEQFF. The CDR3 DNA reads TGTGCCAGCAGCCTGACTAGCTTTTCGGCAGTCACCAATGAGCAGTTCTTC. Looking up the rest from reference TRBV7-8 and TRBJ2-1 gives the full variable domain: GAGVSQSPRYKVAKRGQDVALRCDPISGHVSLFWYQQALGQGPEFLTYFQNEAQLDKSGLPSDRFFAERPEGSVSTLKIQRTQQEDSAVYLCASSLTSFSAVTNEQFFGPGTRLTVL.

The chain has TRBV7-9 and TRBJ2-7, with D possibly being TRBD1 (6 bases). The CDR3 sequence is 12 residues long. CDR1 is SEHNR and CDR2 is FQNEAQ in the germline V gene (reference sequence). Trimming removed 5 bases from V and 4 bases from J, with 9 bases in between. The CDR3 loop reads CASSPTGYEQYF. The CDR3 DNA sequence: TGTGCCAGCAGCCCCACAGGGTACGAGCAGTACTTC.

The gene calls are TRBV6-2 or TRBV6-3 and TRBJ1-5, with 8 bases fitting TRBD1. Germline CDR1 and CDR2: MNHEY and SVGEGT. This CDR3 has 15 residues. Germline trimming cut 4 bases from V and 6 bases from J; bases unmatched to any gene: 8. The CDR3 loop is CASSSTVDRVQPQHF. The CDR3 bases are TGTGCCAGCAGTTCCACCGTGGACAGGGTTCAGCCCCAGCATTTT.

This clonotype was observed a few times. This rearrangement joins TRBV14 to TRBJ2-5, with TRBD1 identical over 7 bases. This CDR3 is built from 17 residues. The germline CDR1 and CDR2 sequences are SGHDN and FVKESK. V was clipped by 0 bases and J by 1 base; unmatched bases: 8. The CDR3 here is CASSQDPTGLIQETQYF. DNA of the CDR3: TGTGCCAGCAGCCAAGATCCGACAGGGTTGATCCAAGAGACCCAGTACTTC.

The chain uses TRBV12-3 or TRBV12-4 and TRBJ2-1; D gene uncertain. Trimming left V 2 bases short and J 0 bases short, with 11 bases between. This CDR3 has 16 amino acids. The CDR3 coding sequence is TGTGCCAGCAGTTTAATAGGCCAAAGCTCCTACAATGAGCAGTTCTTC. This sequence encodes CASSLIGQSSYNEQFF.

The genes are TRBV4-3 and TRBJ2-7; weak D call: TRBD1 (7 bases). The germline V and J ends were trimmed by 0 bases and 3 bases, with 15 bases remaining between them. Per germline, CDR1 LGHNA and CDR2 YSLEER. The CDR3 sequence is 16 residues long. CDR3 DNA: TGCGCCAGCAGCCAAGATTCGGCAGGGGGGAACTACGAGCAGTACTTC. Amino acids: CASSQDSAGGNYEQYF.

The chain carries TRBV5-6 and TRBJ2-7; perhaps TRBD1 as D (5 bases). The V and J ends lost 0 bases and 3 bases respectively, with 19 bases between them. The CDR3 covers 17 residues. Germline CDR1 is SGHDT and CDR2 is YYEEEE. This CDR3 reads CASSLDPRVSQIYEQYF. The CDR3 nucleotides are TGTGCCAGCAGCTTGGACCCCAGGGTTTCCCAAATCTACGAGCAGTACTTC.

The chain uses TRBV7-9 and TRBJ1-5; the match to TRBD1 covers 9 bases. This CDR3 region has 16 residues. The V gene end was trimmed by 5 bases and the J gene end by 0 bases; junction bases not matched to a gene: 5. Germline V lookup: CDR1 SEHNR, CDR2 FQNEAQ (reference sequence). The CDR3, as DNA: TGTGCCAGCAGCCTCTGGACAGGGGATAGCAATCAGCCCCAGCATTTT. Protein: CASSLWTGDSNQPQHF.

This chain joins TRBV4-3 and TRBJ2-7, with TRBD2 matching 10 bases. Trimming cost V 0 bases and J 6 bases; bases outside gene matches: 11. The CDR3 covers 17 residues. Germline V gene data show CDR1 as LGHNA and CDR2 as YSLEER. The CDR3 reads CASSQDQEGAGGREQYF. The CDR3 DNA sequence: TGCGCCAGCAGCCAAGATCAGGAAGGAGCGGGGGGGCGCGAGCAGTACTTC.

This clonotype was recorded once. CDR3 DNA: TGCGCCAGCAGCCAAACCCAAGGACAGAATTTACAGCCCCAGCATTTT. Translating gives CASSQTQGQNLQPQHF. This rearrangement joins TRBV4-1 to TRBJ1-5, with D possibly matching TRBD1 (6 bases). The CDR3 covers 16 residues. The germline gives CDR1 MGHRA, CDR2 YSYEKL. V lost 2 bases and J 7 bases, leaving 18 bases between the germline ends.

The J gene is TRBJ1-1, the V gene TRBV4-3, with D possibly TRBD1 on 5 matching bases. CDR3 size: 16 residues. Germline V CDR1 and CDR2: LGHNA, YSLEER. With 0 bases removed from V and 2 bases from J, the gap between germline ends came to 13 bases. This chain's CDR3 is CASSQDEGRGNTEAFF. The CDR3 nucleotides are TGCGCCAGCAGCCAAGATGAGGGGAGAGGAAACACTGAAGCTTTCTTT.

The chain joins TRBV4-3 to TRBJ1-4; 7 bases match TRBD1. This CDR3 spans 13 amino acids. V gave up 2 bases and J gave up 8 bases; unmatched junction bases: 2. Germline V gene data show CDR1 as LGHNA and CDR2 as YSLEER. CDR3 in amino acids: CASSQLDREKLFF. CDR3 nucleotide sequence: TGCGCCAGCAGCCAATTGGACAGGGAAAAACTGTTTTTT.

The chain is built from TRBV2 and TRBJ1-4; 7 bases match TRBD1. From germline, CDR1 is SNHLY and CDR2 FYNNEI. This CDR3 has 18 amino acids. J gave up 6 bases and V 6 bases, and 19 bases lay outside the gene matches. The CDR3 reads CASRYGPGQQKSDEKLFF. DNA of the CDR3: TGTGCCAGCAGATACGGTCCGGGACAGCAAAAATCAGATGAAAAACTGTTTTTT.

This clonotype was counted a single time. This sequence joins TRBV6-2 or TRBV6-3 and TRBJ2-1; 14 nucleotides match TRBD2. The CDR3 runs to 19 residues. CDR1 MNHEY and CDR2 SVGEGT come from the germline V gene. Trimming took 4 bases from V and 0 from J; bases not matched to a gene: 8. The DNA of the CDR3 is TGTGCCAGCAGTTCAAGGACTAGCGGGGGGCTAAGCTCCTACAATGAGCAGTTCTTC. Translated: CASSSRTSGGLSSYNEQFF.

The V and J genes are TRBV24-1 and TRBJ1-1; D ambiguous. The CDR3 length is 12 residues. The V and J ends lost 6 bases and 5 bases respectively, with 9 bases between them. Germline V lookup: CDR1 KGHDR, CDR2 SFDVKD. CDR3 amino acids: CATSNPGTEAFF. In DNA form, the CDR3 reads TGTGCCACCAGTAACCCCGGAACTGAAGCTTTCTTT.